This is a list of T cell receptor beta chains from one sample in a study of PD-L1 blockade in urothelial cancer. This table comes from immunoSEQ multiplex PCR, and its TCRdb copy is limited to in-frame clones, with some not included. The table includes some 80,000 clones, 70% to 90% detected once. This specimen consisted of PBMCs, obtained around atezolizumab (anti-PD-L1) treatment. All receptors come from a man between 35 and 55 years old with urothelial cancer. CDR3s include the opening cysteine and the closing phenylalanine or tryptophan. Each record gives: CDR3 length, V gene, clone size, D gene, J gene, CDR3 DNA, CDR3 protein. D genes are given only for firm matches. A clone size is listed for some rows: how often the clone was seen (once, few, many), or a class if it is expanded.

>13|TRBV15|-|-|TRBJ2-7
TGTGCCACCAGCAGAGAGTCAGGCTACGAGCAGTACTTC
CATSRESGYEQYF
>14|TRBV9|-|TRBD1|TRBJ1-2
TGTGCCAGCAGCGTAGAGGACAGGACCTATGGCTACACCTTC
CASSVEDRTYGYTF
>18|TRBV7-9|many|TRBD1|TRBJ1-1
TGTGCCAGCAGCCGCATAATCGGGACAGGGGCTGAGGGGACTGAAGCTTTCTTT
CASSRIIGTGAEGTEAFF
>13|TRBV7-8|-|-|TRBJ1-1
TGTGCCAGCAGGGTCGGGGGGAACACTGAAGCTTTCTTT
CASRVGGNTEAFF
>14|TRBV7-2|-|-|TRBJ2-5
TGTGCCAGCAGCTTATACTTGAGGGAAGAGACCCAGTACTTC
CASSLYLREETQYF
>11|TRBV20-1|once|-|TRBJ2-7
TGCAGTGCCTACTGGTACGGCGAGCAGTACTTC
CSAYWYGEQYF
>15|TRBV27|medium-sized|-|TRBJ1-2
TGTGCCAGCAGTTCCGGGGACAAGGCTAACTATGGCTACACCTTC
CASSSGDKANYGYTF
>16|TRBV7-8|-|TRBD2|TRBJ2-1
TGTGCCAGCAGCTTACAGCGGGAGGTCCCCTACAATGAGCAGTTCTTC
CASSLQREVPYNEQFF
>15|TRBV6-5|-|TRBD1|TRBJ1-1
TGTGCCAGCAAAGGGGACAGGACCCTGAACACTGAAGCTTTCTTT
CASKGDRTLNTEAFF
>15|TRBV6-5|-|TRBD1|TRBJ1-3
TGTGCCAGCAGTCTTGACAGGGGACCTGGAAACACCATATATTTT
CASSLDRGPGNTIYF
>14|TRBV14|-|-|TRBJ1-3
TGTGCCAGCAGCCAAGATTTAGAAGGAAACACCATATATTTT
CASSQDLEGNTIYF
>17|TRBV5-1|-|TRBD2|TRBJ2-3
TGCGCCAGCGGAAAACTAGCGGGAGGAGGGGCGACAAATACGCAGTATTTT
CASGKLAGGGATNTQYF
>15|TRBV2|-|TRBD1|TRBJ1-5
TGTGCCAGCAGGGGGATTACAGGGGTCAATCAGCCCCAGCATTTT
CASRGITGVNQPQHF
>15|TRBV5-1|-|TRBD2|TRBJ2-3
TGCGCCAGCAGCCTTAGCGGGAGGCTCGCAGATACGCAGTATTTT
CASSLSGRLADTQYF
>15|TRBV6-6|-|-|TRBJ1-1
TGTGCCAGCAGTTACTCGGAGATTGGTGACACTGAAGCTTTCTTT
CASSYSEIGDTEAFF
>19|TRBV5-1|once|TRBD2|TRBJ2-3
TGCGCCAGCATGGGTTTGGGGCGGGAGCGCACCACTAGCACAGATACGCAGTATTTT
CASMGLGRERTTSTDTQYF
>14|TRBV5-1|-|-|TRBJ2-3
TGCGCCAGCAGCTTGGGGGTAGCGTCAGATACGCAGTATTTT
CASSLGVASDTQYF
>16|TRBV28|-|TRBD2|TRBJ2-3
TGTGCCAGCAGCAAGGGCCGCGGGAGGGCGCCAGATACGCAGTATTTT
CASSKGRGRAPDTQYF
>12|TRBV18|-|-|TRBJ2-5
TGTGCCAGCTCTCTCGACGGAGCCACCCAGTACTTC
CASSLDGATQYF
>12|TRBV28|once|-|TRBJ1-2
TGTGCCAGCAAAGTGCGGCCCTATGGCTACACCTTC
CASKVRPYGYTF
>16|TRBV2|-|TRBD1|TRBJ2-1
TGTGCCAGCAGTGAGGGACAGGGGATGGCCTACAATGAGCAGTTCTTC
CASSEGQGMAYNEQFF
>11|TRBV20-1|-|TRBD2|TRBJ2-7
TGCAGTGGACTAGCGGACTACGAGCAGTACTTC
CSGLADYEQYF
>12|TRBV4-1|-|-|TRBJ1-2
TGCGCCAGCAGCCAAGTGGGGGGTGGCTACACCTTC
CASSQVGGGYTF
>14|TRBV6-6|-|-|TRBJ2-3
TGTGCCAGCAGCTCTGGGGGGGGGCGCGATACGCAGTATTTT
CASSSGGGRDTQYF
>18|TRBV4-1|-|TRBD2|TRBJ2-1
TGCGCCAGCAGCCAAGGGACTAGCGGCAAGAGCTCCTACAATGAGCAGTTCTTC
CASSQGTSGKSSYNEQFF
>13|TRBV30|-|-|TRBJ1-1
TGTGCCTGGAGTGATTCCATGAACACTGAAGCTTTCTTT
CAWSDSMNTEAFF
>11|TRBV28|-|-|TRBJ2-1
TGTGCCAGCATGCGGGGTGAGGAGCAGTTCTTC
CASMRGEEQFF
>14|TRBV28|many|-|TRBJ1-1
TGTGCCAGCAGTTATCTTAACCTAGGCACTGAAGCTTTCTTT
CASSYLNLGTEAFF
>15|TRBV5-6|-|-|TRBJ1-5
TGTGCCAGCAGCCGACAGGCCGGGGGCAATCAGCCCCAGCATTTT
CASSRQAGGNQPQHF
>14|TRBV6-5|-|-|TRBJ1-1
TGTGCCAGCATACGAACACCAGGGAACACTGAAGCTTTCTTT
CASIRTPGNTEAFF
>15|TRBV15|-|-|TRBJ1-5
TGTGCCACCAGCAGAGAACCAGGGGGCAATCAGCCCCAGCATTTT
CATSREPGGNQPQHF
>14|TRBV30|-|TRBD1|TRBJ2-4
TGTGCCTGCGGACAGGGGTCGGTCCAAAACATTCAGTACTTC
CACGQGSVQNIQYF